These 13 T cell receptor beta chains were all obtained from the same sample, sequenced in a study of lymphopenia after photon versus proton radiotherapy. Data came from immunoSEQ multiplex PCR; TCRdb stores just in-frame clones and leaves some out. The sample records about 70,000 clones, about nine tenths being singletons. Material: peripheral blood, obtained from a patient treated with photon-based radiotherapy. These receptors all come from a woman aged 40 to 50 with cholangiocarcinoma.

V and J are TRBV7-8 and TRBJ1-4; 7 bases agree with TRBD1. The CDR3 runs to 15 residues. Germline assignment: CDR1 SGHVS and CDR2 FQNEAQ. The J segment lost 0 bases and the V segment lost 4 bases, leaving 2 bases of the junction unmatched. The CDR3: CASSSTGATNEKLFF. The CDR3 nucleotides read TGTGCCAGCAGCTCCACAGGGGCAACTAATGAAAAACTGTTTTTT.

The genes are TRBV28 and TRBJ2-1; perhaps TRBD1 as D (5 bases). Per the germline V gene, CDR1 is MDHEN and CDR2 is SYDVKM. The V end lost 1 base, the J end lost 9 bases, and 13 bases lay between the germline ends. The CDR3 is 14 amino acids. CDR3 residues: CASSLLAGRVEQFF. The CDR3 DNA is TGTGCCAGCAGTTTATTGGCAGGGCGTGTTGAGCAGTTCTTC.

V is TRBV5-1 and J is TRBJ2-7, with D possibly matching TRBD1 (6 bases). The CDR3 covers 15 residues. Germline CDR1 reads SGHRS; CDR2 reads YFSETQ. V was trimmed by 2 bases and J by 3 bases, leaving 15 bases between them. Written as DNA, the CDR3 is TGCGCCAGCAGCTTACAGGGTACCGGTAACTACGAGCAGTACTTC. This codes for CASSLQGTGNYEQYF.

The genes are TRBV18 and TRBJ2-3; D is possibly TRBD1 (6 bases). The CDR3 covers 14 residues. Germline assignment: CDR1 KGHSH and CDR2 LQKENI. V lost 3 bases and J lost 4, with 11 bases in between. The CDR3 sequence is CASSPLDRPDTQYF. In DNA, the CDR3 is TGTGCCAGCTCACCCCTAGACAGGCCAGATACGCAGTATTTT. Full variable domain (remainder filled in from reference TRBV18 and TRBJ2-3): NAGVMQNPRHLVRRRGQEARLRCSPMKGHSHVYWYRQLPEEGLKFMVYLQKENIIDESGMPKERFSAEFPKEGPSILRIQQVVRGDSAAYFCASSPLDRPDTQYFGPGTRLTVL.

This chain connects TRBV16 to TRBJ2-7; 8 bases are a match to TRBD2. Germline CDR1 reads KGHSY; CDR2 reads FQNENV. Unmatched junction bases numbered 6, after V lost 0 bases and J lost 5 bases. The length of the CDR3 is 15 residues. CDR3 coding DNA: TGTGCCAGCAGCCAATCTCACGGGAGGGCCGACGAGCAGTACTTC. It is translated as CASSQSHGRADEQYF.

The rearrangement joins TRBV29-1 to TRBJ2-1, with 7 bases that match TRBD2. The CDR3 totals 18 residues. V lost 4 bases to trimming and J lost 0 bases; unmatched junction nucleotides: 15. Germline V gene data show CDR1 as SQVTM and CDR2 as ANQGSEA. Written as DNA, the CDR3 is TGCAGCGTTGTAGGTTCTCTTAGCGGGTTGAGCTCCTACAATGAGCAGTTCTTC. Protein sequence: CSVVGSLSGLSSYNEQFF.

There are a few counts of this clone. The chain joins TRBV2 to TRBJ1-5; D is undetermined. The CDR3 has 12 amino acids. Per germline, CDR1 SNHLY and CDR2 FYNNEI. Trimming pared 7 bases from V and 9 bases from J, leaving 13 bases between. The CDR3 region has the DNA TGTGCCAGCAAGCTTCCTTCGGGGCCCCAGCATTTT. This encodes CASKLPSGPQHF.

V is TRBV5-1 and J is TRBJ1-3, with unresolved D. V dropped 3 bases and J dropped 0 bases, with 13 bases sitting between them. Germline-derived CDR1 and CDR2 are SGHRS and YFSETQ. This CDR3 comprises 16 residues. Here the CDR3 reads CASSWAGRTSGNTIYF. CDR3 coding DNA: TGCGCCAGCAGCTGGGCCGGGCGGACCTCTGGAAACACCATATATTTT.

The V and J genes are TRBV5-5 and TRBJ1-3; D not resolved. Germline V gene data show CDR1 as SGHKS and CDR2 as YYEKEE (reference sequence). The CDR3 is made up of 14 amino acids. V was shortened by 7 bases and J by 4 bases, with 15 bases between the two germline ends. CDR3 nucleotides: TGTGCCAGCCTGAGACCGGGAGAGGGAAACACCATATATTTT. Amino acid sequence: CASLRPGEGNTIYF.

The rearrangement links TRBV2 to TRBJ1-1; the D is unclear. Trimming took off 7 bases at V and 1 base at J, with 10 bases between the two ends. The CDR3 runs 13 residues. CDR1 and CDR2 from the germline V gene are SNHLY and FYNNEI. CDR3 sequence: CASKSSRNTEAFF. CDR3 nucleotides: TGTGCCAGCAAGAGTTCGAGGAACACTGAAGCTTTCTTT.

This clone is a singleton in its sample. This chain links TRBV7-2 with TRBJ2-2; D call uncertain. This CDR3 has 14 amino acids. The germline V and J ends were trimmed by 6 bases and 1 base, with 9 bases remaining between them. CDR1 and CDR2 (germline): SGHTA, FQGNSA. The CDR3 coding sequence is TGTGCCAGCAGTTTAACCTGGAACACCGGGGAGCTGTTTTTT. This translates into CASSLTWNTGELFF.

The chain combines TRBV9 with TRBJ2-3, with 10 nucleotides matching TRBD2. Germline CDR1 and CDR2: SGDLS and YYNGEE. With V trimmed by 3 bases and J by 1 base, 8 bases remained unmatched. The CDR3 length is 17 residues. The CDR3 protein is CASSAGLAGARTDTQYF. The DNA for the CDR3 is TGTGCCAGCAGCGCGGGGCTAGCGGGGGCTCGCACAGATACGCAGTATTTT.

The genes are TRBV27 and TRBJ1-5; D is possibly TRBD1 (6 bases). The germline CDR1 and CDR2 sequences are MNHEY and SMNVEV (reference sequence). This CDR3 region has 16 residues. The V end was cut by 2 bases, the J end by 2 bases, with 13 bases between. For the CDR3, the DNA is TGTGCCAGCAGTTTAAAGACAGGAACGGGCAATCAGCCCCAGCATTTT. Amino acid sequence: CASSLKTGTGNQPQHF.